This TCR beta chain was retrieved from a study of shared clonotypes between healthy human individuals. Unsorted samples used some 90 million PBMCs for genomic DNA. The CDR3 runs 16 residues. V gave up 0 bases and J gave up 4 bases; unmatched junction bases: 8. Germline CDR1 reads KGHSH; CDR2 reads LQKENI. The assay ran at deep level. Authors' processing steps: Junction-only sequences without quality scores were provided by ImmunoSEQ, so filtering was different. Generated by immunoSEQ multiplex PCR, the TCRdb table keeps only in-frame clones and is missing some. V, J and clone size derive from that table, while D and trimming were established from the DNA sequence. The data show approximately 470,000 clones, 78% seen once.

This chain links TRBV18 with TRBJ2-7, with 8 bases identical to TRBD2. This receptor was taken from a woman in her 40s in good health. Some clones in this sample may be carry-over from other donors' samples. Sequencing was carried out using PBMCs. CDR3 residues: CASSPPGGSGNYEQYF. Here the CDR3 DNA reads TGTGCCAGCTCACCACCGGGGGGTAGCGGGAATTACGAGCAGTACTTC. The complete variable domain, with remaining parts taken from reference TRBV18 and TRBJ2-7, reads NAGVMQNPRHLVRRRGQEARLRCSPMKGHSHVYWYRQLPEEGLKFMVYLQKENIIDESGMPKERFSAEFPKEGPSILRIQQVVRGDSAAYFCASSPPGGSGNYEQYFGPGTRLTVT.